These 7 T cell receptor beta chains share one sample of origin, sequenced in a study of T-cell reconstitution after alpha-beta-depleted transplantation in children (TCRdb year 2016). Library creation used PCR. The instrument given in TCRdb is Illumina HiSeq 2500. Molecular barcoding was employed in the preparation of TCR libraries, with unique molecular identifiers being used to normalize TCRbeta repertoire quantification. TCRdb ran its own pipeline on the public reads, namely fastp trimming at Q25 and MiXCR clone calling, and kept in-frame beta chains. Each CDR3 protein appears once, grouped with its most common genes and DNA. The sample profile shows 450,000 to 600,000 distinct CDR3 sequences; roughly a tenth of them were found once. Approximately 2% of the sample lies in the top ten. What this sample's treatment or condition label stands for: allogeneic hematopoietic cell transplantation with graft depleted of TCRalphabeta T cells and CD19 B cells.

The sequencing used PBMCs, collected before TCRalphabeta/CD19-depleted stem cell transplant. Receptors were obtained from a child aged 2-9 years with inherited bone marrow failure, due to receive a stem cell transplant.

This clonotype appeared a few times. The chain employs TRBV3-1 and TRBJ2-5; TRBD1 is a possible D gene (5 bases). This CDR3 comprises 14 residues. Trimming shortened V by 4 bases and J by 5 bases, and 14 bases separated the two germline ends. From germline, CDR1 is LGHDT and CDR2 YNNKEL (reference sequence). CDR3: CASSPWGVSETQYF. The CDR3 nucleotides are TGTGCCAGCAGCCCCTGGGGCGTTAGCGAGACCCAGTACTTC.

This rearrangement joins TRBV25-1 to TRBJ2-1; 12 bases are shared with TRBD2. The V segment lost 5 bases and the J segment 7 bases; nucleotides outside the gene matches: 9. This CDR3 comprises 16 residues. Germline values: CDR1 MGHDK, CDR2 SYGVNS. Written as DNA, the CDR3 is TGTGCCAGCAGTCGCAGGACTAGCGGGACGGGGAATGAGCAGTTCTTC. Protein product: CASSRRTSGTGNEQFF.

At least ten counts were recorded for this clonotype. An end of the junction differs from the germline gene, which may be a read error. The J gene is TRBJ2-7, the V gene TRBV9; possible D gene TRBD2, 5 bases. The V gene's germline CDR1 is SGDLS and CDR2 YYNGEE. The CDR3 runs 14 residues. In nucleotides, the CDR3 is TGCTCCAGCAGCCGGGAAGTCGGCTCCTACGAGCAGTACTTC. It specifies CSSSREVGSYEQYF.

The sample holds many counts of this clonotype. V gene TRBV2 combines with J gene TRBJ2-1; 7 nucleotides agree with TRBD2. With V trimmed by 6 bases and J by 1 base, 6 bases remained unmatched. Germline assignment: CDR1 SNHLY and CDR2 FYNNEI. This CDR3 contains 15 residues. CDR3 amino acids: CASRPAGSSYNEQFF. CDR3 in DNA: TGTGCCAGCAGGCCAGCGGGATCTTCCTACAATGAGCAGTTCTTC. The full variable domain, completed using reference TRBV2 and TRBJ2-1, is EPEVTQTPSHQVTQMGQEVILRCVPISNHLYFYWYRQILGQKVEFLVSFYNNEISEKSEIFDDQFSVERPDGSNFTLKIRSTKLEDSAMYFCASRPAGSSYNEQFFGPGTRLTVL.

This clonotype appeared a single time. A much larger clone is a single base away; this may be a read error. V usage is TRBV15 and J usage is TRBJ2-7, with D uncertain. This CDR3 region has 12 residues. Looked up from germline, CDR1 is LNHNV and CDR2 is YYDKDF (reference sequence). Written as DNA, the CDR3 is TGTGCCACCAGCAAAGATCGAAGGCTGGCCAACTTC. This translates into CATSKDRRLANF.

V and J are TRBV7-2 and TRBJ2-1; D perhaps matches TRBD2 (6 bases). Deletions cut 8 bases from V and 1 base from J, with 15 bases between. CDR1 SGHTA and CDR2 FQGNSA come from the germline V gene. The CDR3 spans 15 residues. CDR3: CASQDYRGSYNEQFF. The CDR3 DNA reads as TGTGCCAGCCAGGACTACCGAGGGTCCTACAATGAGCAGTTCTTC. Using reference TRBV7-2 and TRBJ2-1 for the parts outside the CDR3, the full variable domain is GAGVSQSPSNKVTEKGKDVELRCDPISGHTALYWYRQSLGQGLEFLIYFQGNSAPDKSGLPSDRFSAERTGGSVSTLTIQRTQQEDSAVYLCASQDYRGSYNEQFFGPGTRLTVL.

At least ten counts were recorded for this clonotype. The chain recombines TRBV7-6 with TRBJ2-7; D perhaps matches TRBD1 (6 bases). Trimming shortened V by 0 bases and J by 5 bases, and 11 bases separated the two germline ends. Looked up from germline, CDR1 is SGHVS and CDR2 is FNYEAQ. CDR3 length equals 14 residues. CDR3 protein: CASSLAQGPNEQYF. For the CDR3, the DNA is TGTGCCAGCAGCTTAGCGCAGGGGCCCAACGAGCAGTACTTC.